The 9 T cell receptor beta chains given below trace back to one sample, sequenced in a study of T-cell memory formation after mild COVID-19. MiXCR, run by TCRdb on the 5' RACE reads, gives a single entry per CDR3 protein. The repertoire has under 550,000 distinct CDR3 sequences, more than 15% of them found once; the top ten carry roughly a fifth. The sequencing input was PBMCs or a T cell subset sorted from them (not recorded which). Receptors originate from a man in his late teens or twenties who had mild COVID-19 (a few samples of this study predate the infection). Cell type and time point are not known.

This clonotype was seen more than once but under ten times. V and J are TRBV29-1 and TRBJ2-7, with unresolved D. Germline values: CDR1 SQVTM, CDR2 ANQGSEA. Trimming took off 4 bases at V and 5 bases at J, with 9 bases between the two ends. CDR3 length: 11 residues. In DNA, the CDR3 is TGCAGCGTTGCGGATACCGACGAGCAGTACTTC. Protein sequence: CSVADTDEQYF.

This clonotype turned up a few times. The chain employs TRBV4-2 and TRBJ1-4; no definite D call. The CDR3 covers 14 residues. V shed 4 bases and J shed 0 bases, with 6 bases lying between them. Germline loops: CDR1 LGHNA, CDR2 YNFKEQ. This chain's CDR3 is CASSPQATNEKLFF. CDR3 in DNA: TGTGCCAGCAGCCCCCAGGCAACTAATGAAAAACTGTTTTTT.

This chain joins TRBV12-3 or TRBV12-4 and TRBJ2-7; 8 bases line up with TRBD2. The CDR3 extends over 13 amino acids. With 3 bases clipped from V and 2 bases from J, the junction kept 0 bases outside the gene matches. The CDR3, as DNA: TGTGCCAGCAGTTTCGGGGGGGCCTACGAGCAGTACGTC. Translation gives CASSFGGAYEQYV.

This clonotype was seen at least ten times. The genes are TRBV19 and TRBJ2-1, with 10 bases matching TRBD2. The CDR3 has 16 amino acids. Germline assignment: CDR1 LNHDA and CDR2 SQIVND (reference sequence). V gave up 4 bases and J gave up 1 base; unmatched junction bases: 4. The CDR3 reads CASSKRGGRSYNEQFF. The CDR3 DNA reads TGTGCCAGTAGTAAGCGGGGGGGCCGGTCCTACAATGAGCAGTTCTTC.

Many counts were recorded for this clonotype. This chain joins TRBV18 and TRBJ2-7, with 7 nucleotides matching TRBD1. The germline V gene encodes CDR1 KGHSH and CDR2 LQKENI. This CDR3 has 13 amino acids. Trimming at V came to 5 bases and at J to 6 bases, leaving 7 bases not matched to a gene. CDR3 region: CASSSTGVSEQYF. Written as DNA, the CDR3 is TGTGCCAGCTCATCAACAGGGGTTAGCGAGCAGTACTTC.

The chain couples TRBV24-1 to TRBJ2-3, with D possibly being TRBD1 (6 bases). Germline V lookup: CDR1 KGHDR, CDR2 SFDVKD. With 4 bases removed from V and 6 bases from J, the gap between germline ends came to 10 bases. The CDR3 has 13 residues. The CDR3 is CATSEYREDTQYF. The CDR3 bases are TGTGCCACCAGTGAGTACAGGGAGGATACGCAGTATTTT.

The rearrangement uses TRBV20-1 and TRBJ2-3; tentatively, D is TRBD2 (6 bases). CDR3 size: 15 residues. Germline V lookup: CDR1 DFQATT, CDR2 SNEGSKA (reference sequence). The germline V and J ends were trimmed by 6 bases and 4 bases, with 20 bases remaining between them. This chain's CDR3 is CSARDGGKGADTQYF. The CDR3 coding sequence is TGCAGTGCCCGAGACGGAGGGAAAGGCGCAGATACGCAGTATTTT.

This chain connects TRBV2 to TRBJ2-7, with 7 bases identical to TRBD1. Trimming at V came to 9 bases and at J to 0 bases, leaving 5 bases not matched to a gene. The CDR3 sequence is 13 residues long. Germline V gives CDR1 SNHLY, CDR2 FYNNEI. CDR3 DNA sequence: TGTGCCAGAGGACAGGTTAGCTCCTACGAGCAGTACTTC. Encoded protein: CARGQVSSYEQYF.

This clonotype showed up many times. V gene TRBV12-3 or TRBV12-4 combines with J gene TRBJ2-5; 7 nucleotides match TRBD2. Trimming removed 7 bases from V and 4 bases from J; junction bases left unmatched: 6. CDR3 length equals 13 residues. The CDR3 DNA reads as TGTGCCAGCACCCCGGGCGGGGGAGAGACCCAGTACTTC. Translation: CASTPGGGETQYF.